Listed below are T cell receptor beta chains from one sample, sequenced in a study of blood T cell repertoires in COVID-19. Measured with immunoSEQ multiplex PCR; TCRdb has only the in-frame clones, and not every one. The data hold 250,000 to 300,000 clones, with about 89% observed a single time. Sequenced input: peripheral blood. These receptors all stem from a man in his fifties with acute or convalescent COVID-19. The CDR3 runs from the conserved cysteine through the conserved F or W. The D gene is left open where the match is weak. Clone size appears in some rows only: once, few, many, or a class for an expanded clone.

TGCGCCAGCAGCTTCGCGACAGGTCTGAACACTGAAGCTTTCTTT	CASSFATGLNTEAFF	TRBJ1-1	.	TRBV5-1	.
TGTGCCAGCAGTGAATCTGTGGGTCGCGGTTCCTACGAGCAGTACTTC	CASSESVGRGSYEQYF	TRBJ2-7	.	TRBV25-1	.
TGTGCCAGCAGTGAATCAAGAGGGGACAGGAGCTACTCACCCCTCCACTTT	CASSESRGDRSYSPLHF	TRBJ1-6	.	TRBV25-1	TRBD1
TGTGCCAGCACCGCGACCCGGACAGGGGGTCTCTGGCAAGAGACCCAGTACTTC	CASTATRTGGLWQETQYF	TRBJ2-5	.	TRBV27	TRBD1
TGTGCCAGCAAGTGGGGACAGGGCACTAACTATGGCTACACCTTC	CASKWGQGTNYGYTF	TRBJ1-2	.	TRBV6-5	TRBD1
TGTGCCAGCAGCAGGGGGTTTGGAAACACCATATATTTT	CASSRGFGNTIYF	TRBJ1-3	.	TRBV7-3	.
TGTGCCAGCAGCCAGTACAGGGGCGGCGAAAAGTTC	CASSQYRGGEKF	TRBJ2-7	.	TRBV7-2	TRBD1
TGTGCCAGCAGCTGGACAGCACAAGAGACCCAGTACTTC	CASSWTAQETQYF	TRBJ2-5	.	TRBV7-2	.
TGTGCCAGCAGTTTATTTTTGGGACAGGGGTTAAAGCAGTACTTC	CASSLFLGQGLKQYF	TRBJ2-7	.	TRBV27	TRBD1
TGTGCCAGCAGCCAAGTCTTTAGCCAGCTAAACACTGAAGCTTTCTTT	CASSQVFSQLNTEAFF	TRBJ1-1	few	TRBV3-1/TRBV3-2	.
TGTGCCAGCAGCTTAACCGGTGGCGGGGTTCACAGCGGCACCGGGGAGCTGTTTTTT	CASSLTGGGVHSGTGELFF	TRBJ2-2	once	TRBV7-3	.
TGTGCCAGTAGAACAGGGATAGGCTACAATGAGCAGTTCTTC	CASRTGIGYNEQFF	TRBJ2-1	once	TRBV19	.
TGTGCCAGCAGCTCCTCAGGGGGGAAACAGCCCCAGCATTTT	CASSSSGGKQPQHF	TRBJ1-5	.	TRBV7-2	TRBD1
TGCGCCAGCAGCATCCTAGCGGGGGGGCTTAACACCGGGGAGCTGTTTTTT	CASSILAGGLNTGELFF	TRBJ2-2	.	TRBV5-1	TRBD2
TGTGCCAGCAGGAGGGGCAGGGGGAGCACTGAAGCTTTCTTT	CASRRGRGSTEAFF	TRBJ1-1	.	TRBV2	TRBD1
TGCGCCAGCAGCGGGGGACAGGGGGCGCAAGGCTACACCTTC	CASSGGQGAQGYTF	TRBJ1-2	.	TRBV5-1	TRBD1
TGTGCCAGCAGTTTGGACATGAACTACGAGCAGTACTTC	CASSLDMNYEQYF	TRBJ2-7	.	TRBV6-5	.
TGTGCCAGCAGCTTGGCAGGTCGGCGGGTAGAAAAACTGTTTTTT	CASSLAGRRVEKLFF	TRBJ1-4	.	TRBV5-4	.
TGTGCCAGCAGCCCCGGGACAGGTTCCCGCGAGCAGTACTTC	CASSPGTGSREQYF	TRBJ2-7	.	TRBV7-3	TRBD1
TGTGCCACCAGCTCAGGGTTCCCAAATCAGCCCCAGCATTTT	CATSSGFPNQPQHF	TRBJ1-5	.	TRBV15	.
TGTGCCAGTAGTTCCGACAGGGGGATCACTGAAGCTTTCTTT	CASSSDRGITEAFF	TRBJ1-1	.	TRBV19	TRBD1
TGCAGCGTTCTGAAGGGGGATGAAAAACTGTTTTTT	CSVLKGDEKLFF	TRBJ1-4	.	TRBV29-1	.
TGTGCCAGCAGCTTAGGAGTAGGGGACACCGGGGAGCTGTTTTTT	CASSLGVGDTGELFF	TRBJ2-2	.	TRBV7-9	.
TGTGCCAGCAGCGTAGAGCCGGGTGAATCCGGAAACACCATATATTTT	CASSVEPGESGNTIYF	TRBJ1-3	few	TRBV9	.
TGTGCCAGCAGCGTAGAGGGGGGGAGGTACCTTACTGAAGCTTTCTTT	CASSVEGGRYLTEAFF	TRBJ1-1	.	TRBV9	.
TGTGCCACCGCCGGGACTAGCGGTTTCACCGGGGAGCTGTTTTTT	CATAGTSGFTGELFF	TRBJ2-2	.	TRBV19	TRBD2
TGTGCCAGCAGTGAATGGGGCGGGGGGGATTCCTACAATGAGCAGTTCTTC	CASSEWGGGDSYNEQFF	TRBJ2-1	.	TRBV6-1	TRBD2
TGTGCCAGCTCACCACAGGGGGGGCGGAACACTGAAGCTTTCTTT	CASSPQGGRNTEAFF	TRBJ1-1	.	TRBV18	.
TGTGCCAGCACCCAGGGGGAAGAGACCCAGTACTTC	CASTQGEETQYF	TRBJ2-5	.	TRBV5-8	TRBD1
TGTGCCAGCAGCCAAGCCGGGACAGACGAGCAGTACTTC	CASSQAGTDEQYF	TRBJ2-7	.	TRBV3-1/TRBV3-2	TRBD1
TGTGCCAGCATCACCCTGATCGGGGGTTTGTCAGATACGCAGTATTTT	CASITLIGGLSDTQYF	TRBJ2-3	.	TRBV28	.
TGTGCCACCACCCAACAGGGTAGCACAGATACGCAGTATTTT	CATTQQGSTDTQYF	TRBJ2-3	.	TRBV7-9	.
TGTGCCAGCAGACAAGGGGTATTACAGCCCCAGCATTTT	CASRQGVLQPQHF	TRBJ1-5	.	TRBV12-3/TRBV12-4	.
TGCGCCAGCAGCTTAACAGATAATTCACCCCTCCACTTT	CASSLTDNSPLHF	TRBJ1-6	.	TRBV5-1	.
TGCGCCAGCAGCCACCCACAGGGGATCAATGGCTACACCTTC	CASSHPQGINGYTF	TRBJ1-2	.	TRBV4-1	TRBD1
TGTGCCTGGAGTCGCGAGGGACAGTCCTACGAGACCCAGTACTTC	CAWSREGQSYETQYF	TRBJ2-5	.	TRBV30	TRBD1
TGTGCCAGCACTCTGCAGGGTCCACGGGCCAACGTCCTGACTTTC	CASTLQGPRANVLTF	TRBJ2-6	.	TRBV27	.
TGTGCCAGCACCAACCCGGGATCCTATGGCTACACCTTC	CASTNPGSYGYTF	TRBJ1-2	.	TRBV9	.
TGTGCCAGTAGTATGAGGGCAGGGAGGGACGCTGAAGCTTTCTTT	CASSMRAGRDAEAFF	TRBJ1-1	.	TRBV19	.
TGTGCCTGGAAGAGGCGGGACTACTCTGGAAACACCATATATTTT	CAWKRRDYSGNTIYF	TRBJ1-3	once	TRBV30	.
TGTGCCAGCGAGCGGGGGGGGGCCCGAGAGACCCAGTACTTC	CASERGGARETQYF	TRBJ2-5	.	TRBV11-2	TRBD2
TGTGCCACTCAACGCACCGGGACAGGGTTTACGGGACAGCCCCAGCATTTT	CATQRTGTGFTGQPQHF	TRBJ1-5	.	TRBV27	TRBD1
TGCGCCAGCAGCTTGCAGGGGCCCGCATCCGTAGCTTTCTTT	CASSLQGPASVAFF	TRBJ1-1	.	TRBV5-1	.
TGTGCCAGCAGTTTTTCGGGGTCGCGGGAGACCCAGTACTTC	CASSFSGSRETQYF	TRBJ2-5	.	TRBV27	.
TGTGCCAGCAGCGTAGAGGGGCCGAACACTGAAGCTTTCTTT	CASSVEGPNTEAFF	TRBJ1-1	.	TRBV9	.
TGCAGCGTTGTTGGCCCATCGAACACTGAAGCTTTCTTT	CSVVGPSNTEAFF	TRBJ1-1	.	TRBV29-1	.
TGCGCCAGCAACTCCGGGGTCGGCTACACCTTC	CASNSGVGYTF	TRBJ1-2	.	TRBV5-1	.